The next 27 T cell receptor beta chains were all read from a single sample in a study of cytomegalovirus exposure and HLA in healthy donors. Assay: immunoSEQ multiplex PCR; the TCRdb copy retains only in-frame clones and omits some. Of about 66,000 clones in the sample, 97% are singletons; the top ten hold around 1.6%. Sequencing was carried out using PBMCs. The receptor set was obtained from a woman between 18 and 29 years old in good health and CMV-seropositive.

The rearrangement joins TRBV27 to TRBJ2-3, with 7 bases that match TRBD2. Germline CDR1 MNHEY, CDR2 SMNVEV (reference sequence). This CDR3 has 17 residues. V trimming: 8 bases; J trimming: 1 base; junction bases outside the gene matches: 15. The CDR3 sequence is CASCRPSGTFCTDTQYF. As DNA, the CDR3 is TGTGCCAGCTGTCGCCCAAGCGGGACGTTCTGCACAGATACGCAGTATTTT.

The rearrangement links TRBV5-4 to TRBJ1-2; 11 nucleotides agree with TRBD1. The V and J ends lost 0 bases and 6 bases, in that order; junction bases with no gene match: 4. Germline V gene sequence: CDR1 SGHNT, CDR2 YYREEE (reference sequence). The CDR3 loop spans 15 amino acids. The CDR3 sequence: CASSLEGTGGDGYTF. The DNA of the CDR3 is TGTGCCAGCAGCTTGGAAGGGACAGGGGGAGATGGCTACACCTTC. The variable domain in full, with the rest retrieved from reference TRBV5-4 and TRBJ1-2, is ETGVTQSPTHLIKTRGQQVTLRCSSQSGHNTVSWYQQALGQGPQFIFQYYREEENGRGNFPPRFSGLQFPNYSSELNVNALELDDSALYLCASSLEGTGGDGYTFGSGTRLTVV.

The V call is TRBV5-4, the J call TRBJ2-6; D is undetermined. The CDR3 has 15 amino acids. Germline-derived CDR1 and CDR2 are SGHNT and YYREEE (reference sequence). V was clipped by 0 bases and J by 0 bases, with 4 bases between them. The CDR3 bases are TGTGCCAGCAGCTTGGGAGGCTCTGGGGCCAACGTCCTGACTTTC. It translates to CASSLGGSGANVLTF.

The CDR3 nucleotides read TGTGCCAGCAGCTTAGTTGGGGGCGCAGATACGCAGTATTTT. It translates to CASSLVGGADTQYF. J is TRBJ2-3 and V is TRBV7-6, with a weak D call TRBD1 (6 bases). The V and J ends lost 1 base and 4 bases respectively, with 9 bases between them. In germline, CDR1 is SGHVS, CDR2 FNYEAQ. The CDR3 consists of 14 residues.

J is TRBJ2-7 and V is TRBV27; perhaps TRBD1 as D (5 bases). V gave up 4 bases and J gave up 7 bases, with 11 bases separating them. The CDR3 has 12 residues. From germline, CDR1 is MNHEY and CDR2 SMNVEV (reference sequence). The CDR3 reads CASSSFRQEQYF. DNA of the CDR3: TGTGCCAGCAGTTCCTTCCGACAGGAGCAGTACTTC.

The rearrangement uses TRBV7-6 and TRBJ2-7, with D tentatively TRBD2 (5 bases). The V gene lost 2 bases and the J gene lost 4 bases, with 15 bases spanning the gap. The CDR3 is 15 amino acids. Looked up from germline, CDR1 is SGHVS and CDR2 is FNYEAQ. The CDR3 sequence is CASSLINLPGYEQYF. In DNA form, the CDR3 reads TGTGCCAGCAGCTTAATAAATCTACCGGGGTACGAGCAGTACTTC.

The chain recombines TRBV29-1 with TRBJ1-2; perhaps TRBD1 as D (6 bases). Trimming took 1 base from V and 0 from J, leaving 6 bases between them. CDR3 length: 13 amino acids. The germline V gene has CDR1 SQVTM and CDR2 ANQGSEA. The CDR3 DNA reads as TGCAGCGTTGAAGGGGACACTAACTATGGCTACACCTTC. Translating it yields CSVEGDTNYGYTF.

The chain uses TRBV9 and TRBJ2-1, with TRBD1 matching over 7 bases. This CDR3 is built from 15 residues. Germline CDR1 SGDLS, CDR2 YYNGEE. The V gene end was trimmed by 4 bases and the J gene end by 2 bases; junction bases not matched to a gene: 6. As DNA, the CDR3 is TGTGCCAGCAGCTACCAAGGGGGCCCCTACAATGAGCAGTTCTTC. This encodes CASSYQGGPYNEQFF. Full variable domain (outside the CDR3, taken from reference TRBV9 and TRBJ2-1): DSGVTQTPKHLITATGQRVTLRCSPRSGDLSVYWYQQSLDQGLQFLIQYYNGEERAKGNILERFSAQQFPDLHSELNLSSLELGDSALYFCASSYQGGPYNEQFFGPGTRLTVL.

This clone came up a few times. The V call is TRBV6-6, the J call TRBJ2-1; TRBD1 agrees at 12 bases. The CDR3 sequence is 15 residues long. After removal of 3 bases from V and 7 bases from J, the junction contained 4 bases not matched to a gene. Germline CDR1 reads MNHNY; CDR2 reads SVGAGI (reference sequence). The chain's CDR3 is CASSYLGQGANEQFF. CDR3 DNA sequence: TGTGCCAGCAGTTATCTGGGACAGGGGGCGAATGAGCAGTTCTTC.

V gene TRBV7-9 combines with J gene TRBJ2-7; 10 bases align to TRBD1. V was pared by 5 bases and J by 4 bases, with 8 bases of the junction left unmatched. The CDR3 is 15 residues long. Germline CDR1 SEHNR, CDR2 FQNEAQ (reference sequence). The DNA of the CDR3 is TGTGCCAGCAGCCCCTCGGGACAGGGGTTGTACGAGCAGTACTTC. Protein: CASSPSGQGLYEQYF.

The genes are TRBV27 and TRBJ2-7; a possible D gene is TRBD2 (7 bases). The germline gives CDR1 MNHEY, CDR2 SMNVEV (reference sequence). CDR3 length: 17 amino acids. V was cut by 5 bases and J by 1 base, with 21 bases left in between. Here the CDR3 reads CASSTSLGGRTSYEQYF. CDR3 DNA: TGTGCCAGCAGTACATCCCTCGGGGGGCGAACATCCTACGAGCAGTACTTC.

The chain is built from TRBV7-2 and TRBJ2-7; the D is unclear. Trimming stripped 1 base from V and 3 bases from J, with 10 bases between. The germline V gene has CDR1 SGHTA and CDR2 FQGNSA. The CDR3 consists of 14 residues. The CDR3 sequence is CASSLVGSSYEQYF. In nucleotides, the CDR3 is TGTGCCAGCAGCTTAGTCGGGTCTAGCTACGAGCAGTACTTC.

The rearrangement uses TRBV28 and TRBJ2-5; TRBD2 matches at 9 bases. Germline CDR1 and CDR2: MDHEN and SYDVKM. This CDR3 region has 17 residues. J was trimmed by 2 bases and V by 2 bases; bases with no gene match: 9. CDR3 sequence: CASSLIGRLAVQETQYF. CDR3 DNA sequence: TGTGCCAGCAGTTTAATCGGCAGACTAGCGGTTCAAGAGACCCAGTACTTC.

The DNA for the CDR3 is TGCGCCAGCAGGAGGGCCCTCTTTCACGAGCAGTACTTC. Its protein product is CASRRALFHEQYF. The gene calls are TRBV23-1 and TRBJ2-7; the D gene is possibly TRBD2 (5 bases). TRBV23-1 is sorted into the ORF group, with uncertain function. Trimming stripped 6 bases from V and 5 bases from J, with 14 bases between. The CDR3 length is 13 residues.

The V and J genes are TRBV30 and TRBJ2-3; D might be TRBD2 (6 bases). CDR1 is GTSNPN, CDR2 SVGIG, per germline (reference sequence). V lost 0 bases to trimming and J lost 0 bases, with 10 bases between them. This CDR3 is 15 amino acids long. The CDR3 here is CAWSVRRDSTDTQYF. In DNA, the CDR3 is TGTGCCTGGAGTGTACGGCGGGATAGCACAGATACGCAGTATTTT.

V gene TRBV27 combines with J gene TRBJ1-1, with D perhaps TRBD1 (5 bases). V was pared by 4 bases and J by 5 bases, with 11 bases between. This CDR3 spans 13 amino acids. The germline V gene encodes CDR1 MNHEY and CDR2 SMNVEV (reference sequence). In DNA form, the CDR3 reads TGTGCCAGCAGTTCCCGGGGGGGAACTGAAGCTTTCTTT. Amino acids: CASSSRGGTEAFF.

The genes are TRBV15 and TRBJ2-7; D is ambiguous. CDR1 and CDR2 (germline): LNHNV, YYDKDF (reference sequence). The germline V and J ends were trimmed by 0 bases and 0 bases, with 6 bases remaining between them. The CDR3 has 14 residues. The CDR3, as DNA: TGTGCCACCAGCAGAGACAGAAGCTCCTACGAGCAGTACTTC. It specifies CATSRDRSSYEQYF.

This chain uses TRBV6-6 with TRBJ2-7; D unclear. CDR3 length equals 11 residues. From germline, CDR1 is MNHNY and CDR2 SVGAGI (reference sequence). V was cut by 5 bases and J by 3 bases, with 5 bases left in between. Written as DNA, the CDR3 is TGTGCCAGCAGTCCCCACTACGAGCAGTACTTC. Its translation is CASSPHYEQYF.

The chain combines TRBV28 with TRBJ2-1; the match to TRBD2 covers 7 bases. Germline assignment: CDR1 MDHEN and CDR2 SYDVKM. The CDR3 runs 16 residues. The junction had 9 bases not matched to a gene; V was cut back by 1 base and J by 6 bases. The CDR3 region is CASSLFWTRRGNEQFF. In DNA, the CDR3 is TGTGCCAGCAGTTTATTTTGGACTAGGCGAGGCAATGAGCAGTTCTTC.

A note on this clone: At one boundary the junction diverges from the germline segment, which might be a read error. This chain uses TRBV5-1 with TRBJ2-5; 13 bases fit TRBD2. Germline values: CDR1 SGHRS, CDR2 YFSETQ. The CDR3 loop spans 16 amino acids. Written as DNA, the CDR3 is TGCGCCAACAGCTTGGGGACTAGCGGGGTACAAGAGACCCAGTACTTC. This sequence encodes CANSLGTSGVQETQYF.

V gene TRBV9 combines with J gene TRBJ2-5; weak D call: TRBD2 (5 bases). Per germline, CDR1 SGDLS and CDR2 YYNGEE. This CDR3 contains 14 residues. The ends were cut back, 0 bases at V and 5 bases at J, with 11 bases in the middle. The CDR3 nucleotides are TGTGCCAGCAGCGTAGGAAATAGCGAGGAGACCCAGTACTTC. Encoded protein: CASSVGNSEETQYF.

This chain uses TRBV28 with TRBJ1-2, with 10 positions matching TRBD1. V was clipped by 5 bases and J by 7 bases; unmatched bases: 16. Germline CDR1 and CDR2: MDHEN and SYDVKM. CDR3 size: 17 residues. The CDR3 loop is CASSHRTGGKGASGYTF. For the CDR3, the DNA is TGTGCCAGCAGTCACCGGACAGGGGGAAAAGGGGCGAGTGGCTACACCTTC.

This sequence joins TRBV5-1 and TRBJ2-7; no clear D. V lost 4 bases and J 2 bases, leaving 16 bases between the germline ends. The germline CDR1 and CDR2 sequences are SGHRS and YFSETQ. CDR3 length: 15 residues. The CDR3 loop is CASSRSTLDAYEQYF. For the CDR3, the DNA is TGCGCCAGCAGCCGGTCGACTTTAGATGCCTACGAGCAGTACTTC.

The gene calls are TRBV13 and TRBJ1-1; D remains unclear. V lost 5 bases to trimming and J lost 3 bases, with 19 bases between them. Germline CDR1 is PRHDT and CDR2 is FYEKMQ (reference sequence). CDR3 size: 16 residues. The CDR3 nucleotides read TGTGCCAGCAGCGTACCCAACGAGGGAGGTTACACTGAAGCTTTCTTT. This codes for CASSVPNEGGYTEAFF.

The chain has TRBV11-2 and TRBJ2-2; 9 bases are a match to TRBD1. CDR3 size: 16 residues. The germline gives CDR1 SGHAT, CDR2 FQNNGV. The junction had 8 bases not matched to a gene; V was cut back by 5 bases and J by 4 bases. This CDR3 reads CASSPRDRGGTGELFF. The DNA of the CDR3 is TGTGCCAGCAGCCCTCGCGACAGGGGGGGCACCGGGGAGCTGTTTTTT.

As regards this clone: One junction end does not reproduce the germline sequence, and a read error may be involved. The chain links TRBV7-7 to TRBJ2-7; D not resolved. Per the germline V gene, CDR1 is SSHAT and CDR2 is FNYEAQ (reference sequence). The length of the CDR3 is 13 residues. The chain's CDR3 is CASSLGQYYEQYF. The CDR3 coding sequence is TGTGCTAGCAGCTTGGGCCAATACTACGAGCAGTACTTC.

The chain employs TRBV4-2 and TRBJ1-4, with 9 positions matching TRBD1. Germline CDR1 reads LGHNA; CDR2 reads YNFKEQ. This CDR3 is built from 16 residues. V lost 2 bases and J lost 5; bases outside the gene matches: 6. CDR3: CASSQTAGQGNEKLFF. The CDR3 nucleotides read TGTGCCAGCAGCCAAACCGCGGGACAGGGAAATGAAAAACTGTTTTTT.